This note documents a single T cell receptor (beta chain) sequence. Its antigen remains unknown. Via MiXCR, TCRdb re-called the 5' RACE reads, giving one row per CDR3 protein. The data contain some 790,000 distinct CDR3 sequences, roughly 18% of them seen just once; the ten biggest clones take up 13%. The V end was cut by 7 bases, the J end by 5 bases, with 18 bases between. Germline V gene data show CDR1 as MNHNS and CDR2 as SASEGT. The CDR3 consists of 14 residues. This sample is drawn from a study of identical twins. Study-level points and caveats: Sharing of beta out-of-frame sequences by twins showed a weaker excess. There is a chance that invariant MAIT and iNKT cells partially muddied zero-insertion analyses.

The same specimen was also included in a second study, on T cells expressing NK-cell markers. From that report: Sorted T-cell subsets CD3+CD56+NKG2C+, CD3+CD56+NKG2C- and CD3+CD56-NKG2C+ were TCR beta-sequenced. Of the CD8+ T cell pool in about 6 donors, roughly 1.0-7.0% was accounted for by dominant NKG2C+ clonotypes.

The specimen was PBMCs. This chain links TRBV6-1 with TRBJ2-7; D is ambiguous. This clonotype originated in a woman under 30 in good health. This chain's CDR3 is CASTRRWEVHEQYF. The DNA for the CDR3 is TGTGCCAGCACCCGAAGGTGGGAAGTCCACGAGCAGTACTTC.